This record covers a single TCR beta chain. The entry originates in a study of blood T cell repertoires in COVID-19. Sequencing was performed with immunoSEQ multiplex PCR; in TCRdb, only in-frame clones are kept and a portion is missing. Of roughly 230,000 clones detected, 65% to 85% appear once; the ten largest clones hold approximately 8.6%. The CDR3 has 17 amino acids. Germline V lookup: CDR1 SNHLY, CDR2 FYNNEI. Trimming removed 6 bases from V and 2 bases from J; junction bases left unmatched: 9. The TCR sequence derives from a man between 40 and 49 years old with active or convalescent COVID-19. Sequenced: peripheral blood. This chain links TRBV2 with TRBJ2-2; the match to TRBD1 covers 10 bases. The CDR3 coding sequence is TGTGCCAGCAGCCTACCGGGACAGGGGACCAACACCGGGGAGCTGTTTTTT. It yields the protein CASSLPGQGTNTGELFF.